Listed here are 24 T cell receptor beta chains from one sample, sequenced in a study of cytomegalovirus exposure and HLA in healthy donors. 13 Jbeta primers and 60 Vbeta primers were used for the PCR. Clones were sequenced by immunoSEQ multiplex PCR, and TCRdb holds only the in-frame ones, with some missing. Here the sample spans some 180,000 clones, about four fifths being singletons. Sequencing input: PBMCs. The source is a male donor in good health and CMV-seronegative.

The rearrangement uses TRBV28 and TRBJ2-7; D remains unclear. CDR3 length: 14 amino acids. CDR1 and CDR2 from the germline V gene are MDHEN and SYDVKM. Deletions cut 10 bases from V and 1 base from J, with 17 bases between. The CDR3 DNA reads TGTGCCACCACCAGGCCCTTCGCGTCCTACGAGCAGTACTTC. Its translation is CATTRPFASYEQYF.

The chain recombines TRBV25-1 with TRBJ1-2, with TRBD1 matching 11 bases. Germline-derived CDR1 and CDR2 are MGHDK and SYGVNS. The CDR3 sequence is 14 residues long. V was clipped by 8 bases and J by 4 bases; unmatched bases: 6. The CDR3 reads CASGDRGKVYGYTF. The CDR3, as DNA: TGTGCCAGCGGGGACAGGGGGAAAGTCTATGGCTACACCTTC.

The rearrangement joins TRBV30 to TRBJ1-5; D remains ambiguous. V shed 0 bases and J shed 1 base, with 25 bases lying between them. The CDR3 extends over 20 amino acids. Germline V gene sequence: CDR1 GTSNPN, CDR2 SVGIG (reference sequence). The CDR3 loop reads CAWSVCFLLGRERSNQPQHF. Here the CDR3 DNA reads TGTGCCTGGAGTGTATGTTTTCTTTTAGGGCGGGAGAGGAGCAATCAGCCCCAGCATTTT.

In regard to this clone: Other DNA sequences in the same sample also yield this CDR3. V is TRBV4-3 and J is TRBJ2-1, with 8 bases aligning to TRBD2. CDR1 and CDR2 from the germline V gene are LGHNA and YSLEER. The V and J ends lost 4 bases and 10 bases, in that order; junction bases with no gene match: 12. This CDR3 comprises 15 residues. In DNA form, the CDR3 reads TGCGCCAGCAGCCCGACCAGCGGGGGATCGCCGGAGCAGTTCTTC. Its protein product is CASSPTSGGSPEQFF.

This chain uses TRBV28 with TRBJ1-2, with 7 positions matching TRBD1. Trimming took 9 bases from V and 4 from J; bases not matched to a gene: 5. Germline CDR1 and CDR2: MDHEN and SYDVKM. The CDR3 consists of 12 residues. CDR3 sequence: CASATGSYGYTF. CDR3 coding DNA: TGTGCCAGTGCGACAGGGAGCTATGGCTACACCTTC.

To note about this clone: The junction differs from germline at one of its ends, possibly a read error. The rearrangement uses TRBV4-3 and TRBJ2-5, with a weak D call TRBD1 (6 bases). The CDR3 spans 15 residues. Per the germline V gene, CDR1 is LGHNA and CDR2 is YSLEER. The CDR3 loop reads CASSQDYGLTGTRDF. CDR3 sequence (DNA): TGCGCCAGCAGCCAAGATTATGGTCTGACAGGAACGCGCGACTTC.

This clone showed up just a few times. The chain joins TRBV2 to TRBJ1-2, with TRBD1 matching over 9 bases. V lost 4 bases and J lost 8; bases outside the gene matches: 8. This CDR3 region has 14 residues. Per the germline V gene, CDR1 is SNHLY and CDR2 is FYNNEI. CDR3 sequence (DNA): TGTGCCAGCAGTGGGGACAGGGCCGAGCGGGGCTACACCTTC. Translated: CASSGDRAERGYTF.

The CDR3 spells CASSALTGGRLRNSTYEQYF. The CDR3 coding sequence is TGTGCCAGCAGTGCCTTAACAGGGGGTCGACTCCGAAACTCTACCTACGAGCAGTACTTC. The chain combines TRBV2 with TRBJ2-7; 8 bases match TRBD1. The CDR3 loop spans 20 amino acids. The trim removed 4 bases at V and 2 bases at J, leaving 22 bases unmatched. CDR1 SNHLY and CDR2 FYNNEI come from the germline V gene.

V and J are TRBV25-1 and TRBJ2-2; tentatively, D is TRBD2 (5 bases). Trimming took off 5 bases at V and 1 base at J, with 8 bases between the two ends. The CDR3 sequence is 14 residues long. Germline lookup yields CDR1 MGHDK and CDR2 SYGVNS. The CDR3: CASSNGLNTGELFF. Written as DNA, the CDR3 is TGTGCCAGCAGTAACGGACTGAACACCGGGGAGCTGTTTTTT.

The chain combines TRBV19 with TRBJ2-1, with D unclear. Germline-derived CDR1 and CDR2 are LNHDA and SQIVND (reference sequence). The CDR3 sequence is 13 residues long. Trimming stripped 3 bases from V and 9 bases from J, with 12 bases between. CDR3 in DNA: TGTGCCAGTAGTATTTCAGGTCGGTCTGAGCAGTTCTTC. Translating gives CASSISGRSEQFF.

This clone was counted between two and nine times. The V gene is TRBV7-9, the J gene TRBJ2-7; D ambiguous. V was pared by 1 base and J by 4 bases, with 5 bases between. CDR3 size: 12 residues. Germline loops: CDR1 SEHNR, CDR2 FQNEAQ (reference sequence). CDR3 DNA sequence: TGTGCCAGCAGCTTAGAACAGTACGAGCAGTACTTC. It specifies CASSLEQYEQYF.

The genes are TRBV27 and TRBJ1-2, with TRBD1 matching 12 bases. The CDR3 contains 14 residues. Per the germline V gene, CDR1 is MNHEY and CDR2 is SMNVEV (reference sequence). V dropped 6 bases and J dropped 9; count of bases not matched to a gene: 8. The CDR3 spells CASSPGDRGRSYTF. The CDR3 DNA follows: TGTGCCAGCAGCCCCGGGGACAGGGGGCGCAGCTACACCTTC.

CDR3 nucleotide sequence: TGTGCCAGCAGCGTTGGCCACAATCAGCCCCAGCATTTT. This encodes CASSVGHNQPQHF. The V gene is TRBV9, the J gene TRBJ1-5; no clear D gene. Trimming removed 2 bases from V and 3 bases from J, with 6 bases in between. In germline, CDR1 is SGDLS, CDR2 YYNGEE. The CDR3 runs 13 residues. The complete variable domain, with remaining parts taken from reference TRBV9 and TRBJ1-5, reads DSGVTQTPKHLITATGQRVTLRCSPRSGDLSVYWYQQSLDQGLQFLIQYYNGEERAKGNILERFSAQQFPDLHSELNLSSLELGDSALYFCASSVGHNQPQHFGDGTRLSIL.

This clone was seen only a few times. The chain joins TRBV5-1 to TRBJ2-7, with D possibly being TRBD1 (5 bases). Germline CDR1 is SGHRS and CDR2 is YFSETQ. Trimming left V 0 bases short and J 0 bases short, with 7 bases between. This CDR3 has 14 residues. CDR3 sequence reads: CASSLAQGSYEQYF. In DNA form, the CDR3 reads TGCGCCAGCAGCTTGGCCCAGGGCTCCTACGAGCAGTACTTC.

CDR3 amino acids: CACGPRPRGTEAFF. CDR3 DNA sequence: TGTGCCTGTGGACCTCGTCCCCGAGGGACTGAAGCTTTCTTT. The chain combines TRBV30 with TRBJ1-1; D unclear. The CDR3 is 14 residues long. Germline-derived CDR1 and CDR2 are GTSNPN and SVGIG (reference sequence). V gave up 6 bases and J gave up 5 bases, with 19 bases separating them.

About this clone itself: Additional DNA sequences in this sample encode the identical CDR3. J is TRBJ1-5 and V is TRBV7-2; 9 bases align to TRBD1. Trimming removed 5 bases from V and 5 bases from J; junction bases left unmatched: 4. The CDR3 is made up of 14 amino acids. Germline values: CDR1 SGHTA, CDR2 FQGNSA. CDR3 region: CASSPGQGYQPQHF. The CDR3 DNA sequence: TGTGCCAGCAGCCCCGGACAGGGGTATCAGCCCCAGCATTTT.

This clone was detected once. The chain couples TRBV5-1 to TRBJ2-1; D not resolved. The V end lost 0 bases, the J end lost 6 bases, and 13 bases lay between the germline ends. The CDR3 contains 15 residues. Germline values: CDR1 SGHRS, CDR2 YFSETQ. The CDR3 reads CASSLAGNSLNEQFF. Written as DNA, the CDR3 is TGCGCCAGCAGCTTGGCCGGTAATAGTCTCAATGAGCAGTTCTTC.

This chain links TRBV10-2 with TRBJ2-1; TRBD2 matches at 8 bases. Trimming cost V 10 bases and J 10 bases; bases outside gene matches: 12. CDR3 length: 13 residues. Germline CDR1 is WSHSY and CDR2 is SAAADI. The CDR3 sequence is CATEAGGAMEQFF. CDR3 nucleotides: TGCGCCACCGAGGCCGGGGGGGCCATGGAGCAGTTCTTC.

The rearrangement joins TRBV11-2 to TRBJ1-5, with D tentatively TRBD1 (6 bases). Trimming took off 4 bases at V and 3 bases at J, with 10 bases between the two ends. Per the germline V gene, CDR1 is SGHAT and CDR2 is FQNNGV. The CDR3 spans 14 residues. DNA for the CDR3: TGTGCCAGCAGCTCCCGGGACATCAATCAGCCCCAGCATTTT. Amino acids: CASSSRDINQPQHF.

The sample holds a few counts of this clone. The chain has TRBV6-6 and TRBJ2-7, with D unresolved. CDR3 size: 12 residues. V was clipped by 6 bases and J by 5 bases, with 11 bases between them. Germline lookup yields CDR1 MNHNY and CDR2 SVGAGI (reference sequence). The CDR3 reads CASSSVVHEQYF. The CDR3 DNA reads TGTGCCAGCAGCTCAGTTGTGCACGAGCAGTACTTC.

This clone was counted a single time. The chain combines TRBV28 with TRBJ1-1, with D possibly TRBD1 on 5 matching bases. The CDR3 loop spans 12 amino acids. Germline V gives CDR1 MDHEN, CDR2 SYDVKM. Trimming removed 7 bases from V and 1 base from J, with 7 bases in between. The CDR3 here is CASNTGNTEAFF. In nucleotides, the CDR3 is TGTGCCAGCAACACAGGGAACACTGAAGCTTTCTTT.

The J gene is TRBJ1-3, the V gene TRBV9; possible D gene TRBD1, 6 bases. Trimming pared 3 bases from V and 4 bases from J, leaving 11 bases between. The germline gives CDR1 SGDLS, CDR2 YYNGEE. CDR3 size: 14 residues. CDR3 amino acids: CASSEQGGGNTIYF. CDR3 bases: TGTGCCAGCAGCGAACAGGGCGGGGGAAACACCATATATTTT.

The V call is TRBV6-5, the J call TRBJ2-1; TRBD2 agrees at 11 bases. CDR1 and CDR2 from the germline V gene are MNHEY and SVGAGI. V lost 1 base, J lost 10 bases, and 9 bases stayed unmatched. CDR3 length: 16 residues. The CDR3 DNA is TGTGCCAGCAGTTACTTAGCGGGAGGGCCCTCTGGCGAGCAGTTCTTC. Protein sequence: CASSYLAGGPSGEQFF.

The gene calls are TRBV5-4 and TRBJ1-4; the D is unclear. The CDR3 has 14 amino acids. Trimming pared 0 bases from V and 3 bases from J, leaving 6 bases between. Germline V gives CDR1 SGHNT, CDR2 YYREEE (reference sequence). In DNA form, the CDR3 reads TGTGCCAGCAGCTTGGGCAGCGCTAATGAAAAACTGTTTTTT. Protein product: CASSLGSANEKLFF.